This T cell receptor beta chain is drawn from a study of T-cell reconstitution after alpha-beta-depleted transplantation in children. Notes on the study in general: Several hundred expanded graft clones reportedly gave rise to the alpha-beta T cells present about two months after transplant. Elevated TCRbeta diversity at day 60 was traced, in some patients, to surviving recipient T cells and thymic progenitors. At one year after transplant, newly produced T cells mostly accounted for T-cell counts and diversity.

As it was prepared, the TCRbeta library received unique molecular identifiers. TCRdb passed the PCR reads through MiXCR, listing each CDR3 protein once. The sample carries around 670,000 distinct CDR3 sequences, around 13% recorded once. This clonotype was found many times. Its cognate antigen is unknown. CDR3 size: 14 residues. Trimming removed 1 base at V and 2 bases at J, with 9 bases between. The TCR originated in a girl aged 2 to 10 with congenital amegakaryocytic thrombocytopenia, due to receive a stem cell transplant. This material consisted of PBMCs, taken before TCRalphabeta/CD19-depleted stem cell transplant. The chain carries TRBV12-3 or TRBV12-4 and TRBJ2-7; no definite D call. CDR3 amino acids: CASSLVLATYEQYF. DNA for the CDR3: TGTGCCAGCAGTTTAGTTTTGGCTACCTACGAGCAGTACTTC.